These 9 T cell receptor beta chains were sequenced from one sample in a study of shared clonotypes between healthy human individuals. TCRdb's table, derived via immunoSEQ multiplex PCR, lists solely in-frame clones and lacks some. The top ten clones hold 0.13% to 0.15% of a sample with about 2,500,000 clones, just over 90% of them seen once. The sample consisted of naive CD4+ T cells sorted from blood. The sample's subset: CD45RA+ positively selected. The receptors were gathered from a man aged 18 to 30 in good health.

CDR3 in DNA: TGTGCCAGCAGTGAGAGCAAGTTGGGCCATGGAGCGGATACGCAGTATTTT. This codes for CASSESKLGHGADTQYF. The chain joins TRBV6-1 to TRBJ2-3; D gene ambiguous. The CDR3 consists of 17 residues. V lost 3 bases and J lost 6, with 22 bases in between. Germline assignment: CDR1 MNHNS and CDR2 SASEGT.

V is TRBV10-2 and J is TRBJ2-2; no definite D call. V was clipped by 7 bases and J by 4 bases, with 16 bases between them. The CDR3 loop spans 15 amino acids. Germline assignment: CDR1 WSHSY and CDR2 SAAADI. The CDR3 DNA is TGCGCCAGCACCAGTCATCCTGGAACCACCGGGGAGCTGTTTTTT. It is translated as CASTSHPGTTGELFF.

V gene TRBV2 combines with J gene TRBJ1-5; D call uncertain. Germline-derived CDR1 and CDR2 are SNHLY and FYNNEI. V lost 4 bases to trimming and J lost 7 bases, with 11 bases between them. The length of the CDR3 is 13 residues. Here the CDR3 reads CASSGASLQPQHF. The CDR3 DNA reads as TGTGCCAGCAGTGGGGCCAGTTTGCAGCCCCAGCATTTT.

The chain has TRBV7-2 and TRBJ1-2; D perhaps matches TRBD1 (6 bases). CDR1 is SGHTA and CDR2 is FQGNSA in the germline V gene. V was cut by 3 bases and J by 4 bases, with 9 bases left in between. The CDR3 covers 13 residues. The DNA for the CDR3 is TGTGCCAGCAGCTTCAGGGGTCCCTATGGCTACACCTTC. This sequence encodes CASSFRGPYGYTF.

The V gene is TRBV5-1, the J gene TRBJ1-2; no definite D call. V was shortened by 4 bases and J by 2 bases, with 12 bases between the two germline ends. CDR1 and CDR2 (germline): SGHRS, YFSETQ. The CDR3 contains 14 residues. The CDR3 DNA reads as TGCGCCAGCAGCCCTTCGGCGGGGAACTATGGCTACACCTTC. Translated: CASSPSAGNYGYTF.

In this sample, this clone turned up a few times. The CDR3 loop is CASGRQPQHF. The CDR3 region has the DNA TGTGCCAGCGGAAGGCAGCCCCAGCATTTT. The chain joins TRBV6-6 to TRBJ1-5, with unresolved D. CDR1 and CDR2 (germline): MNHNY, SVGAGI (reference sequence). Trimming left V 8 bases short and J 7 bases short, with 6 bases between. CDR3 length: 10 residues.

This chain links TRBV28 with TRBJ1-6; weak D call: TRBD1 (6 bases). With 6 bases removed from V and 8 bases from J, the gap between germline ends came to 17 bases. Germline CDR1 is MDHEN and CDR2 is SYDVKM. This CDR3 comprises 15 residues. CDR3 sequence reads: CASSPNDRKDSPLHF. The CDR3, as DNA: TGTGCCAGCAGCCCGAACGACAGGAAAGATTCACCCCTCCACTTT.

This clone was counted a few times. This chain joins TRBV2 and TRBJ2-5; 10 positions match TRBD2. The CDR3 covers 15 residues. Germline CDR1 reads SNHLY; CDR2 reads FYNNEI. The J segment lost 0 bases and the V segment lost 5 bases, leaving 3 bases of the junction unmatched. CDR3 bases: TGTGCCAGCAGTACTAGCGGGATGTACCAAGAGACCCAGTACTTC. Amino acid sequence: CASSTSGMYQETQYF.

This chain uses TRBV5-1 with TRBJ2-3; 11 positions match TRBD1. The CDR3 spans 15 residues. J gave up 3 bases and V 4 bases, and 4 bases lay outside the gene matches. Germline V gene sequence: CDR1 SGHRS, CDR2 YFSETQ. The CDR3 sequence: CASSIGQGATDTQYF. CDR3 sequence (DNA): TGCGCCAGCAGCATAGGACAGGGGGCTACAGATACGCAGTATTTT.